These 22 T cell receptor beta chains were sequenced from one sample in a study of T cells in Graves' hyperthyroidism and ophthalmopathy. Amplification of TCR beta CDR3 regions was performed using RNA transcripts as template. TCR CDR3 regions were first amplified by RT-PCR with HTBI primers. TCRdb itself ran the multiplex PCR reads through MiXCR, one entry per CDR3 protein. The top ten clones hold approximately 30% of a sample with some 490,000 distinct CDR3 sequences, about 16% of them seen once. The sequenced sample was blood. The receptors stem from a woman aged 25 to 39 with Graves' ophthalmopathy.

This clonotype appeared a few times. The chain joins TRBV6-2 or TRBV6-3 to TRBJ2-3; 8 bases match TRBD2. J was trimmed by 4 bases and V by 1 base; bases with no gene match: 19. This CDR3 contains 20 residues. Germline V gene sequence: CDR1 MNHEY, CDR2 SVGEGT. CDR3 protein: CASSYYILAGGRLSADTQYF. In nucleotides, the CDR3 is TGTGCCAGCAGTTACTATATCCTTGCGGGGGGACGATTATCGGCAGATACGCAGTATTTT.

This clonotype was detected only a few times. V usage is TRBV25-1 and J usage is TRBJ1-4, with D possibly TRBD1 on 5 matching bases. The V end lost 3 bases, the J end lost 0 bases, and 17 bases lay between the germline ends. There are 18 residues in the CDR3. The germline gives CDR1 MGHDK, CDR2 SYGVNS. The CDR3 nucleotides are TGTGCCAGCAGTGAGGGCAGGACAAGAAAGACAACTAATGAAAAACTGTTTTTT. This sequence encodes CASSEGRTRKTTNEKLFF.

The table lists this clonotype with many counts. The chain combines TRBV3-1 with TRBJ1-1; D ambiguous. Trimming removed 8 bases at V and 1 base at J, with 11 bases between. The CDR3 length is 13 residues. CDR1 and CDR2 (germline): LGHDT, YNNKEL (reference sequence). The CDR3 DNA sequence: TGTGCCAGCGGCGGACGGGCGAACACTGAAGCTTTCTTT. Translated: CASGGRANTEAFF.

This chain joins TRBV7-9 and TRBJ1-1; no clear D. CDR3 length: 12 residues. Trimming took 5 bases from V and 5 from J, leaving 9 bases between them. The germline V gene encodes CDR1 SEHNR and CDR2 FQNEAQ (reference sequence). The CDR3 is CASSHEGTEAFF. As DNA, the CDR3 is TGTGCCAGCAGCCATGAGGGAACTGAAGCTTTCTTT.

This clonotype has ten or more counts. This chain uses TRBV15 with TRBJ2-1; D unresolved. The ends were cut back, 1 base at V and 7 bases at J, with 14 bases in the middle. This CDR3 comprises 15 residues. CDR1 and CDR2 (germline): LNHNV, YYDKDF (reference sequence). CDR3 in DNA: TGTGCCACCAGCAGAGGTCCCGGGTTCCAAAATGAGCAGTTCTTC. Translated, it gives CATSRGPGFQNEQFF.

Regarding this clonotype: The germline gene is not matched at one end of the junction; a read error may be the cause. The chain employs TRBV5-6 and TRBJ1-5; D is uncertain. In germline, CDR1 is SGHDT, CDR2 YYEEEE. There are 15 residues in the CDR3. The CDR3, as DNA: TGTGTCAGCAGCGACGGTTGGGGAAAGGGACAGCCCCAGCATTTT. Protein: CVSSDGWGKGQPQHF.

There are many counts of this clonotype. This sequence joins TRBV11-3 and TRBJ2-2, with no clear D. The CDR3 is made up of 16 amino acids. Trimming cost V 4 bases and J 2 bases, with 14 bases left between them. Germline CDR1 reads SGHNT; CDR2 reads YENEEA. CDR3 amino acids: CASSSMTIPNTGELFF. The CDR3 coding sequence is TGTGCCAGCAGCTCGATGACGATCCCCAACACCGGGGAGCTGTTTTTT.

This clonotype has ten or more counts. The gene calls are TRBV20-1 and TRBJ2-1, with 9 nucleotides matching TRBD2. The V gene's germline CDR1 is DFQATT and CDR2 SNEGSKA (reference sequence). J was trimmed by 4 bases and V by 6 bases; bases with no gene match: 10. This CDR3 spans 15 amino acids. The CDR3 coding sequence is TGCAGTGCCTCGCTGTTAACTAGCGGGTACAATGAGCAGTTCTTC. Translating it yields CSASLLTSGYNEQFF.

This clonotype has only a few counts. The gene calls are TRBV7-8 and TRBJ2-7; D remains ambiguous. Germline V gene lookup returns CDR1 SGHVS and CDR2 FQNEAQ. The V end lost 4 bases, the J end lost 3 bases, and 4 bases lay between the germline ends. The CDR3 sequence is 11 residues long. The CDR3 spells CASSYHYEQYF. DNA of the CDR3: TGTGCCAGCAGCTACCACTACGAGCAGTACTTC.

The table lists this clonotype with many counts. The chain recombines TRBV5-5 with TRBJ2-7, with D uncertain. The germline CDR1 and CDR2 sequences are SGHKS and YYEKEE (reference sequence). V was shortened by 0 bases and J by 2 bases, with 12 bases between the two germline ends. This CDR3 has 15 amino acids. The CDR3 nucleotides read TGTGCCAGCAGCTTGGTGCGTATGGGGACCTACGAGCAGTACTTC. Residues: CASSLVRMGTYEQYF. The full variable domain, completed using reference TRBV5-5 and TRBJ2-7, is DAGVTQSPTHLIKTRGQQVTLRCSPISGHKSVSWYQQVLGQGPQFIFQYYEKEERGRGNFPDRFSARQFPNYSSELNVNALLLGDSALYLCASSLVRMGTYEQYFGPGTRLTVT.

This clonotype has at least ten counts. CDR3 nucleotides: TGCAGTGCTAATCGCAGGGGGCTTCAGCCCCAGCATTTT. Its protein is CSANRRGLQPQHF. V and J are TRBV20-1 and TRBJ1-5, with TRBD1 identical over 8 bases. V lost 4 bases to trimming and J lost 6 bases; unmatched junction nucleotides: 5. This CDR3 is built from 13 residues. In germline, CDR1 is DFQATT, CDR2 SNEGSKA (reference sequence).

This clonotype was picked up many times. The V and J genes are TRBV5-4 and TRBJ2-7; 8 bases are a match to TRBD2. Germline lookup yields CDR1 SGHNT and CDR2 YYREEE (reference sequence). The CDR3 totals 16 residues. The junction had 9 bases not matched to a gene; V was cut back by 4 bases and J by 0 bases. Written as DNA, the CDR3 is TGTGCCAGCAGCAATGTAGTGAGCGGGAGCTCCTACGAGCAGTACTTC. Translating it yields CASSNVVSGSSYEQYF.

On this clonotype: A read error is possible here, since a much larger clone lies one base away. This rearrangement joins TRBV12-3 or TRBV12-4 to TRBJ1-3; unclear D gene. CDR3 length equals 13 residues. CDR3 DNA sequence: TGTGCCAGCAGTTCAGCCTCTGGAGACACCATATATTTT. Its protein is CASSSASGDTIYF.

Notes on this clonotype: This clone may be a read error of a much larger clone one base away. V gene TRBV20-1 combines with J gene TRBJ2-1, with D possibly being TRBD1 or TRBD2 (5 bases each). Germline lookup yields CDR1 DFQATT and CDR2 SNEGSKA (reference sequence). The V end lost 5 bases, the J end lost 6 bases, and 8 bases lay between the germline ends. The CDR3 totals 11 residues. CDR3 in amino acids: CSAGTRNEQFF. The CDR3 nucleotides are TGCAGTGCTGGGACCCGCAATGAGCAGTTCTTC.

The chain links TRBV7-7 to TRBJ2-2; 11 bases are shared with TRBD1. Germline V lookup: CDR1 SSHAT, CDR2 FNYEAQ (reference sequence). Trimming removed 1 base from V and 3 bases from J; junction bases left unmatched: 7. The CDR3 covers 18 residues. CDR3 coding DNA: TGTGCCAGCAGCTTAGATAAACCGGGACAGGGGGACACCGGGGAGCTGTTTTTT. Residues: CASSLDKPGQGDTGELFF. The variable domain in full, completed from reference TRBV7-7 and TRBJ2-2, reads GAGVSQSPRYKVTKRGQDVTLRCDPISSHATLYWYQQALGQGPEFLTYFNYEAQPDKSGLPSDRFSAERPEGSISTLTIQRTEQRDSAMYRCASSLDKPGQGDTGELFFGEGSRLTVL.

This clonotype was counted between two and nine times. The rearrangement uses TRBV4-3 and TRBJ2-5; 10 bases are a match to TRBD2. V lost 0 bases to trimming and J lost 4 bases; unmatched junction nucleotides: 2. Germline values: CDR1 LGHNA, CDR2 YSLEER. CDR3 length: 15 amino acids. This CDR3 is CASSQDRLAGETQYF. The CDR3 bases are TGCGCCAGCAGCCAAGATCGACTAGCGGGAGAGACCCAGTACTTC.

The rearrangement joins TRBV12-3 or TRBV12-4 to TRBJ2-1, with D unresolved. This CDR3 comprises 15 residues. V was trimmed by 4 bases and J by 0 bases, leaving 10 bases between them. The CDR3 is CASSSPLSSYNEQFF. CDR3 in DNA: TGTGCCAGCAGTTCTCCCCTCAGCTCCTACAATGAGCAGTTCTTC.

This clonotype was seen only a few times. V gene TRBV20-1 combines with J gene TRBJ1-1; D uncertain. The V and J ends lost 0 bases and 7 bases respectively, with 12 bases between them. The CDR3 consists of 13 residues. The germline V gene has CDR1 DFQATT and CDR2 SNEGSKA (reference sequence). In DNA form, the CDR3 reads TGCAGTGCTAGAGATCCAACCGGGGATGAAGCTTTCTTT. Its protein is CSARDPTGDEAFF.

This clonotype was picked up a small number of times. CDR3 region: CASSQEEGGAYGYTF. The CDR3, as DNA: TGCGCCAGCAGCCAAGAAGAGGGGGGCGCCTATGGCTACACCTTC. V usage is TRBV4-1 and J usage is TRBJ1-2; possibly TRBD1 for D (6 bases). Germline V gives CDR1 MGHRA, CDR2 YSYEKL. The ends were cut back, 0 bases at V and 4 bases at J, with 12 bases in the middle. The CDR3 spans 15 residues.

Many counts were recorded for this clonotype. This chain connects TRBV5-1 to TRBJ2-7, with D maybe TRBD2 (6 bases). The germline CDR1 and CDR2 sequences are SGHRS and YFSETQ. The V gene lost 0 bases and the J gene lost 2 bases, with 12 bases spanning the gap. The CDR3 contains 15 residues. CDR3 in amino acids: CASSLAGGVAYEQYF. CDR3 nucleotide sequence: TGCGCCAGCAGCTTGGCCGGCGGGGTTGCCTACGAGCAGTACTTC.

This clonotype was observed many times. The rearrangement joins TRBV20-1 to TRBJ1-2; D uncertain. The V gene lost 6 bases and the J gene lost 0 bases, with 14 bases spanning the gap. The CDR3 is made up of 14 amino acids. Germline values: CDR1 DFQATT, CDR2 SNEGSKA (reference sequence). CDR3 protein: CSAAQQYSNYGYTF. CDR3 nucleotide sequence: TGCAGTGCCGCACAACAATATTCTAACTATGGCTACACCTTC.

In its sample, this clonotype was seen many times. The CDR3: CASSLQGSFATNEKLFF. As DNA, the CDR3 is TGTGCCAGCAGCCTACAGGGTAGCTTTGCAACTAATGAAAAACTGTTTTTT. This chain links TRBV28 with TRBJ1-4, with D possibly being TRBD1 (6 bases). There are 17 residues in the CDR3. Germline lookup yields CDR1 MDHEN and CDR2 SYDVKM. The ends were cut back, 6 bases at V and 0 bases at J, with 17 bases in the middle.